This TCR beta chain came from a study of blood T cell repertoires in COVID-19. Turning to the study itself: The study drew acute and convalescent COVID-19 samples from the United States, Italy and Spain. In each case, the material was cDNA or gDNA derived from T cells, B-cell-depleted T cells, or PBMCs.

In the authors' methods: Estimates of nucleated cell counts were drawn from the amplification of reference gene primers. The protocol was immunoSEQ multiplex PCR, while the TCRdb copy is restricted to in-frame clones and leaves out a portion. V, J and clone size reflect that table, while D and trimming were determined from the DNA. The sample holds around 270,000 clones, 88% seen once. This clone was seen a single time. Germline-derived CDR1 and CDR2 are ENHRY and SYGVKD. J lost 1 base, V lost 6 bases, and 2 bases had no gene match. This CDR3 has 13 residues. This TCR was recovered from a man aged 55 to 70 who had recovered from COVID-19. The V gene is TRBV10-3, the J gene TRBJ1-1; TRBD1 aligns across 7 bases. Sequenced material: peripheral blood. The CDR3 loop is CAIRDRPNTEAFF. The DNA for the CDR3 is TGTGCCATCAGGGACAGGCCGAACACTGAAGCTTTCTTT.